The present TCR beta chain was sequenced within a study of CD8+CD57+ T cells in acquired aplastic anemia. All sequencing subjects had displayed CD8+CD57+ cell expansion on flow cytometry. V was shortened by 5 bases and J by 2 bases, with 15 bases between the two germline ends. Germline assignment: CDR1 SGHTA and CDR2 FQGNSA. The CDR3 totals 15 residues. The TCR beta profiling, which covered VDJ combination and CDR3 sequence, was carried out using genomic DNA as the template. TCRdb re-called the reads through MiXCR, storing one row per CDR3 protein. Counted here are a few hundred thousand distinct CDR3 sequences, under 50% occurring once; the ten biggest clones make up 15% to 20%.

J is TRBJ1-2 and V is TRBV7-2, with a possible D match to TRBD1 (6 bases). The receptor was derived from a human donor with aplastic anemia. The material sequenced was sorted CD4+, CD8+, or CD8+CD57+ T cells (not recorded which) from PBMCs. This chain's CDR3 is CASSLRQAPNYGYTF. The CDR3 bases are TGTGCCAGCAGCCTACGACAGGCACCGAACTATGGCTACACCTTC. Variable domain in full (rest from reference TRBV7-2 and TRBJ1-2): GAGVSQSPSNKVTEKGKDVELRCDPISGHTALYWYRQSLGQGLEFLIYFQGNSAPDKSGLPSDRFSAERTGGSVSTLTIQRTQQEDSAVYLCASSLRQAPNYGYTFGSGTRLTVV.